These T cell receptor beta chains were read from a single sample in a study of monozygotic twins with inflammatory bowel disease. Each CDR3 protein gets one entry in TCRdb, which reprocessed the 5' RACE reads and gives no DNA. Its table lists under 350,000 distinct CDR3 sequences. Sequenced input: blood. Source of these receptors: a human donor with ulcerative colitis or Crohn's disease, or a healthy co-twin of an affected twin (not recorded which). Both conserved end residues are part of each CDR3. The order of the fields is J gene, V gene, CDR3 protein.

TRBJ1-1,TRBV16,CASSHGRGLTEAFF
TRBJ2-1,TRBV18,CASSRGKAGSYNEQFF
TRBJ2-7,TRBV28,CASREDSVLWEQYF
TRBJ2-1,TRBV29-1,CSVKGTSGRIEQFF
TRBJ2-7,TRBV5-5,CASSLGSGAYEQYF
TRBJ2-1,TRBV5-1,CASSLDLTLREYEQFF
TRBJ2-4,TRBV28,CASSPIQGAKNIQYF
TRBJ2-2,TRBV27,CASTRRTRTGELFF
TRBJ2-1,TRBV20-1,CSARERRLIEQFF
TRBJ1-2,TRBV7-2,CASSQKGSYGYTF
TRBJ2-3,TRBV5-6,CASSRSGKGDTQYF
TRBJ2-3,TRBV7-3,CASSWGQGLPDTQYF
TRBJ2-2,TRBV24-1,CATSDLRMTGEGFDLTGELFF
TRBJ2-5,TRBV18,CASSPPRGPVIETQYF
TRBJ1-1,TRBV5-1,CASSLNGRPNTEAFF
TRBJ2-3,TRBV20-1,CSAWLAGGQTDTQYF
TRBJ2-4,TRBV28,CASSSGQGPNIQYF
TRBJ2-7,TRBV7-8,CASSSYRDRGEQYF
TRBJ1-1,TRBV20-1,CSARTYRQTMNTEAFF
TRBJ1-6,TRBV7-2,CASSLVGWNSPLHF
TRBJ2-5,TRBV5-4,CASSLEELEGETQYF
TRBJ2-7,TRBV5-1,CASSREWTGLGYEQYF
TRBJ1-6,TRBV7-2,CASRRRTAGSPLHF
TRBJ1-4,TRBV2,CASRGPRQEKLFF
TRBJ2-7,TRBV7-9,CASRAGGYSYEQYF
TRBJ1-4,TRBV3-1,CASSPRGINEKLFF
TRBJ2-5,TRBV6-1,CASSGREQETQYF
TRBJ2-2,TRBV6-1,CASTGLAGYTGELFF
TRBJ2-5,TRBV7-2,CASSRTGGAVQETQYF
TRBJ2-5,TRBV4-1,CASSQPVQGETQYF
TRBJ2-5,TRBV3-1,CASNMFQETQYF
TRBJ2-3,TRBV12-3/TRBV12-4,CASSTGLGAQYF
TRBJ2-7,TRBV6-5,CASSSPRQGPSEQYF
TRBJ2-7,TRBV20-1,CSAPSREYPYEQYF
TRBJ2-5,TRBV5-1,CASSEDRKATQYF
TRBJ2-3,TRBV28,CASSLNMLGVDTQYF
TRBJ2-3,TRBV7-9,CASSLPSGSDADTQYF
TRBJ2-7,TRBV27,CASSLARGPYEQYF
TRBJ2-7,TRBV3-1,CASSRGTLVYEQYF
TRBJ1-1,TRBV12-3/TRBV12-4,CVSSLLDHRTLAFF
TRBJ1-1,TRBV11-2,CASHRDRVSTEAFF
TRBJ1-6,TRBV15,CATSRRGAGNNSPLHF
TRBJ1-5,TRBV5-6,CASSAKPGGNQPQHF
TRBJ2-5,TRBV10-3,CAISVSSGKETQYF
TRBJ2-1,TRBV18,CASSPVSLAGGIYNEQFF
TRBJ2-1,TRBV28,CASITWAGGPYNEQFF
TRBJ1-2,TRBV30,CAWSSPGGGRGYTF
TRBJ2-5,TRBV20-1,CSEEGRETQYF
TRBJ2-3,TRBV12-3/TRBV12-4,CASSRLGGQSTDTQYF
TRBJ2-5,TRBV18,CASSPERTSETQYF
TRBJ2-5,TRBV7-8,CASSLGGTGGLAEETQYF